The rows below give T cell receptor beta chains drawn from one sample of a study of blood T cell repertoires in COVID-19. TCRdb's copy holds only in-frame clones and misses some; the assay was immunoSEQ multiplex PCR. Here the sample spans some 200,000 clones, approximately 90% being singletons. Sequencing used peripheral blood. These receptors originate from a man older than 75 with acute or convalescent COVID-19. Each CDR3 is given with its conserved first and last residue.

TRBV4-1,CASSQQGYSSSSYEQYF
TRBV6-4,CASSDRTGSDTQYF
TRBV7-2,CASSLQGADGGNTIYF
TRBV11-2,CASSLVGPSGRGETQYF
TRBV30,CAWSVLTGWKTQYF
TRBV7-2,CASSFRDSNQPQHF
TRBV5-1,CASSSDRVSGYTF
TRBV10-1,CASSGLGQGRDTQYF
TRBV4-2,CASSQASGLYEQYF
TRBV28,CASSFWLAGGNEQFF
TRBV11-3,CASSLGARGGMETQYF
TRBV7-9,CASSLEGLAGGPETQYF
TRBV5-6,CASSTVGGFQETQYF
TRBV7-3,CASSSQGSNSPLHF
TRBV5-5,CASSPALGAGNTIYF
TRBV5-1,CASSDRGGSSEKLFF
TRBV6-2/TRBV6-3,CASSSDSTGPETQYF
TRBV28,CASSSGLAEFYEQYF
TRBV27,CASSRTGTPWGYNEKLFF
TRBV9,CASSATQGNSPLHF
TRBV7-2,CASSFSTGEAGELFF
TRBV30,CAWTLTGPNQPQHF
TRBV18,CASSPGGENIQYF